A selection of T cell receptor beta chains follows, all from one sample in a study of shared clonotypes between healthy human individuals. Only in-frame clones appear in the TCRdb table, and some are missing; sequencing was by immunoSEQ multiplex PCR. Among some 2,000,000 clones listed, more than 90% were seen once. The sequenced sample was naive CD4+ T cells sorted from blood. The source of these receptors is a man between 18 and 29 years old in good health. Both conserved end residues are part of each CDR3. The D gene is left open where the match is weak. Size is stated for part of the rows, as once, few or many counts, or as a class when the clone is expanded.

CDR3 protein,CDR3 DNA,V gene,clone size,D gene,J gene
CASSFARGGRETQYF,TGTGCCAGCAGCTTTGCGCGGGGGGGCCGGGAGACCCAGTACTTC,TRBV11-2,-,TRBD2,TRBJ2-5
CASSLGDRFGYGYTF,TGTGCCAGCAGCTTGGGGGACAGGTTCGGCTATGGCTACACCTTC,TRBV5-6,-,TRBD1,TRBJ1-2
CASSLGVGSDTQYF,TGTGCTAGCAGCTTAGGAGTTGGTTCAGATACGCAGTATTTT,TRBV7-7,-,-,TRBJ2-3
CASSLATGGKTQYF,TGTGCCAGCAGCCTCGCGACAGGGGGTAAGACCCAGTACTTC,TRBV28,-,TRBD1,TRBJ2-5
CASSQDFGPNEKLFF,TGTGCCAGCAGCCAAGATTTTGGGCCAAATGAAAAACTGTTTTTT,TRBV14,-,-,TRBJ1-4
CASSAPGTGHYEQYF,TGTGCCAGCAGTGCCCCCGGGACAGGACACTACGAGCAGTACTTC,TRBV25-1,-,TRBD1,TRBJ2-7
CASSYSDRANYGYTF,TGTGCCAGCAGTTACTCGGACAGGGCCAACTATGGCTACACCTTC,TRBV6-5,-,TRBD1,TRBJ1-2
CASSEQTEAYEQYF,TGTGCCAGCAGTGAGCAGACAGAAGCCTACGAGCAGTACTTC,TRBV6-1,-,-,TRBJ2-7
CASSLSGTRGKLFF,TGTGCCAGCAGCTTATCGGGGACGAGGGGAAAACTGTTTTTT,TRBV28,-,-,TRBJ1-4
CASRMDGALSYTF,TGTGCCAGCAGGATGGACGGAGCTTTAAGCTACACCTTC,TRBV27,-,-,TRBJ1-2
CASSEYRGGTEAFF,TGTGCCAGCAGTGAATACAGGGGGGGCACTGAAGCTTTCTTT,TRBV6-1,-,TRBD1,TRBJ1-1
CASSLEPGPSSYEQYF,TGTGCCAGCAGCTTAGAGCCGGGACCAAGCTCCTACGAGCAGTACTTC,TRBV7-6,once,-,TRBJ2-7
CASSSGSGGNQPQHF,TGTGCCAGCAGCTCCGGGTCCGGGGGCAATCAGCCCCAGCATTTT,TRBV5-5,once,-,TRBJ1-5
CAISESTGSPYEQYF,TGTGCCATCAGTGAATCGACAGGCTCCCCCTACGAGCAGTACTTC,TRBV10-3,-,-,TRBJ2-7
CASSPRPESMNTEAFF,TGTGCCAGCTCACCACGGCCAGAATCCATGAACACTGAAGCTTTCTTT,TRBV18,-,-,TRBJ1-1
CASSSPGQGEAFF,TGTGCCAGCAGCTCGCCGGGACAGGGTGAAGCTTTCTTT,TRBV5-4,-,TRBD1,TRBJ1-1
CASSPGTSGYNEQFF,TGTGCCAGCTCACCAGGGACTAGCGGATACAATGAGCAGTTCTTC,TRBV18,-,TRBD2,TRBJ2-1
CASSPPGATNEKLFF,TGTGCCAGCAGCCCCCCCGGTGCAACTAATGAAAAACTGTTTTTT,TRBV28,-,-,TRBJ1-4
CASSPGQGAAYEQYF,TGTGCCAGCAGCCCGGGACAGGGTGCTGCCTACGAGCAGTACTTC,TRBV5-4,-,TRBD1,TRBJ2-7
CASSFRPGNEQFF,TGCGCCAGCAGCTTCCGTCCGGGTAATGAGCAGTTCTTC,TRBV5-1,-,-,TRBJ2-1
CASSYSRRGNTEAFF,TGTGCCAGCAGTTACTCGAGGAGGGGGAACACTGAAGCTTTCTTT,TRBV6-5,-,-,TRBJ1-1
CASRQQGAAYGYTF,TGTGCCAGTAGGCAACAGGGGGCTGCCTATGGCTACACCTTC,TRBV19,-,TRBD1,TRBJ1-2
CASSAGRRNQETQYF,TGTGCCAGCAGCGCGGGACGGAGAAACCAAGAGACCCAGTACTTC,TRBV9,-,-,TRBJ2-5
CAWSPQGARETQYF,TGTGCCTGGAGTCCCCAGGGGGCCCGGGAGACCCAGTACTTC,TRBV30,few,TRBD1,TRBJ2-5
CASSLLLTRGQETQYF,TGCGCCAGCAGCCTCCTACTAACTAGGGGACAAGAGACCCAGTACTTC,TRBV5-1,-,-,TRBJ2-5
CASLNGGASTIQETQYF,TGTGCCAGCCTAAACGGGGGGGCCAGCACCATCCAAGAGACCCAGTACTTC,TRBV5-6,-,TRBD2,TRBJ2-5
CASSGGGTGKQNEQFF,TGTGCCAGCAGTGGAGGCGGGACAGGTAAACAAAATGAGCAGTTCTTC,TRBV6-1,once,TRBD1,TRBJ2-1
CASSFQGGTIQPLHF,TGTGCCAGCAGCTTTCAGGGGGGAACTATTCAGCCCCTCCACTTT,TRBV11-2,once,TRBD1,TRBJ1-6
CASSLGGGTYEQYF,TGCGCCAGCAGCTTGGGGGGTGGAACCTACGAGCAGTACTTC,TRBV5-1,-,-,TRBJ2-7
CASSGSSYEQYF,TGTGCCAGCAGCGGAAGCTCCTACGAGCAGTACTTC,TRBV11-2,-,-,TRBJ2-7